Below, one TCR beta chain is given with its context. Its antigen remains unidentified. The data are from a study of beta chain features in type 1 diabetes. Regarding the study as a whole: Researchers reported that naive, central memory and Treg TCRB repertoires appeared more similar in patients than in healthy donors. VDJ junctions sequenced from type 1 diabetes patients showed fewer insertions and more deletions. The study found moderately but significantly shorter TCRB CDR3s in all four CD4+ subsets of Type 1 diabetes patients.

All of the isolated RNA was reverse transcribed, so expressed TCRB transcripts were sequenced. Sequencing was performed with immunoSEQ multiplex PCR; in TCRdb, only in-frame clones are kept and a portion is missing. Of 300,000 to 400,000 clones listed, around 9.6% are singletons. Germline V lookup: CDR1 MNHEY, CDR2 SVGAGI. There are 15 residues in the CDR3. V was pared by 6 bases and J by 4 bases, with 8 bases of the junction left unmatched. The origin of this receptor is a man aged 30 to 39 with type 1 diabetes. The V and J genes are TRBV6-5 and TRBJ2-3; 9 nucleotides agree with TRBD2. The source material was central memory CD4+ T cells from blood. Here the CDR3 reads CASSPSGNYADTQYF. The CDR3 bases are TGTGCCAGCAGCCCTAGCGGGAATTATGCAGATACGCAGTATTTT.